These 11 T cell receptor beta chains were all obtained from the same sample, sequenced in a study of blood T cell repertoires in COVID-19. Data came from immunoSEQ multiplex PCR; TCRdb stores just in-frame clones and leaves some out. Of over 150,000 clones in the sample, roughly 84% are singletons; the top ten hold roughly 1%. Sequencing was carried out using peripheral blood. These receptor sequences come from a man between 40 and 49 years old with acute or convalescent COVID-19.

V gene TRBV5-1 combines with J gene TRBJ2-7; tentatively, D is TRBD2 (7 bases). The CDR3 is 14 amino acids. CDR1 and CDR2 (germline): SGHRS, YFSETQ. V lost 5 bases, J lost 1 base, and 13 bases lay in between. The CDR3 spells CASRRGLNSYEQYF. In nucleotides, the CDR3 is TGCGCCAGCAGGCGGGGGCTTAATTCCTACGAGCAGTACTTC.

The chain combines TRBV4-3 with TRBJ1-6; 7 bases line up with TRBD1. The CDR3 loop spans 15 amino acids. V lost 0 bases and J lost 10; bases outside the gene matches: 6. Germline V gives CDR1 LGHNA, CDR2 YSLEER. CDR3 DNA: TGCGCCAGCAGCCAAGATAACACAGGGGTCTCACCCCTCCACTTT. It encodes CASSQDNTGVSPLHF.

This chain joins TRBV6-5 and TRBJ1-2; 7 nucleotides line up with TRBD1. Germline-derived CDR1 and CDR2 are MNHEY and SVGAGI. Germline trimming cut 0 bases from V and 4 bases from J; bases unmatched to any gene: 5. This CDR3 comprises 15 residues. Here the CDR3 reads CASSYSRDSLYGYTF. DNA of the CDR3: TGTGCCAGCAGTTACTCGCGGGACAGTCTCTATGGCTACACCTTC.

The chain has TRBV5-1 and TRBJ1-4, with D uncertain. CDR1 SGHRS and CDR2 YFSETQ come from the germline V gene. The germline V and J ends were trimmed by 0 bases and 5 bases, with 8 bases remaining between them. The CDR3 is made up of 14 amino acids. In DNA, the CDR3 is TGCGCCAGCAGCTTGGCCGGGGAAAATGAAAAACTGTTTTTT. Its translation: CASSLAGENEKLFF. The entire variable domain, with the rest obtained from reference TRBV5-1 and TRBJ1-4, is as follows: KAGVTQTPRYLIKTRGQQVTLSCSPISGHRSVSWYQQTPGQGLQFLFEYFSETQRNKGNFPGRFSGRQFSNSRSEMNVSTLELGDSALYLCASSLAGENEKLFFGSGTQLSVL.

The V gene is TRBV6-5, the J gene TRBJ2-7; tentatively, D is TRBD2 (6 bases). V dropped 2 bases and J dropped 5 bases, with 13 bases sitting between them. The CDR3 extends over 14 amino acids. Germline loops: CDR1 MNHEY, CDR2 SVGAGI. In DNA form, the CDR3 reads TGTGCCAGCAGTTACGGCGGGGTCCCCAACGAGCAGTACTTC. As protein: CASSYGGVPNEQYF.

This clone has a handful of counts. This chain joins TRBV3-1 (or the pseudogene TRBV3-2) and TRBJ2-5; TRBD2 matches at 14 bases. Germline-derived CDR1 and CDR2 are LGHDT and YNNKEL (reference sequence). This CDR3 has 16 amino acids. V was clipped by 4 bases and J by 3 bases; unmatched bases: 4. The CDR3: CASSPRLAGGKETQYF. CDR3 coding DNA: TGTGCCAGCAGCCCCCGACTAGCGGGGGGGAAAGAGACCCAGTACTTC.

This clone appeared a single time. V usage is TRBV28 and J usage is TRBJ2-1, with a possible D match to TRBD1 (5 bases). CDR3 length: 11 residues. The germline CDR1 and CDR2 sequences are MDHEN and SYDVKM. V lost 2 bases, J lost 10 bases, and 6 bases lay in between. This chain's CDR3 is CASSLQGEQFF. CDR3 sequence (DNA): TGTGCCAGCAGTTTACAGGGCGAGCAGTTCTTC. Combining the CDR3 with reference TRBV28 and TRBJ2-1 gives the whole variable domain DVKVTQSSRYLVKRTGEKVFLECVQDMDHENMFWYRQDPGLGLRLIYFSYDVKMKEKGDIPEGYSVSREKKERFSLILESASTNQTSMYLCASSLQGEQFFGPGTRLTVL.

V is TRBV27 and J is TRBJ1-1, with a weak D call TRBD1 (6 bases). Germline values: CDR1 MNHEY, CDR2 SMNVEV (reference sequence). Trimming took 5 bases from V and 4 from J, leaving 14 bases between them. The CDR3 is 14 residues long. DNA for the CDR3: TGTGCCAGCAGTAGTTGGGGGCACGGCACTGAAGCTTTCTTT. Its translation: CASSSWGHGTEAFF.

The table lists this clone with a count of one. CDR3 amino acids: CASAERGGSDTQYF. The CDR3 bases are TGCGCCAGCGCAGAGCGGGGGGGCTCAGATACGCAGTATTTT. The gene calls are TRBV5-1 and TRBJ2-3, with TRBD2 matching over 10 bases. The CDR3 has 14 residues. Germline CDR1 SGHRS, CDR2 YFSETQ. Trimming cost V 7 bases and J 4 bases; bases outside gene matches: 6.

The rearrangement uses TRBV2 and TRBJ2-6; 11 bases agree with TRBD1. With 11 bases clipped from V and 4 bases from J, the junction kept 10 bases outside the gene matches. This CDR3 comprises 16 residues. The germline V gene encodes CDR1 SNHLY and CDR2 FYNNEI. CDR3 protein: CAVGTGGNRGANVLTF. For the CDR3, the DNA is TGTGCCGTTGGGACAGGGGGGAACCGAGGGGCCAACGTCCTGACTTTC.

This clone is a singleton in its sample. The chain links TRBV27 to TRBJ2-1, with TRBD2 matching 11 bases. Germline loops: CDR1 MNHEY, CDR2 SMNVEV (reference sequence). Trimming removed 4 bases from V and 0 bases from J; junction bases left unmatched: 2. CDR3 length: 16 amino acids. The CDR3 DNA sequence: TGTGCCAGCAGTTCTAGCGGGGGGTCCTCCTACAATGAGCAGTTCTTC. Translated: CASSSSGGSSYNEQFF.